The TCR beta chain described here comes from a study of blood T cell repertoires in COVID-19. Study background: Acute and convalescent COVID-19 specimens originated in the United States, Italy and Spain. The analysed material was cDNA or gDNA that came from T cells, B-cell-depleted T cells, or PBMCs.

This CDR3 spans 14 amino acids. Germline CDR1 is MNHEY and CDR2 is SMNVEV (reference sequence). V gave up 2 bases and J gave up 4 bases, with 8 bases separating them. Clones were sequenced by immunoSEQ multiplex PCR, and TCRdb holds only the in-frame ones, with some missing. The top ten clones hold roughly 2.9% of a sample with 250,000 to 400,000 clones, almost 90% of them seen once. The sequence derives from a woman in her 30s with COVID-19, enrolled during active disease. The sample consisted of peripheral blood. The chain is built from TRBV27 and TRBJ2-2; a weak D match, TRBD1 (6 bases). The CDR3 coding sequence is TGTGCCAGCAGTTTAGTCAGGGGCACCGGGGAGCTGTTTTTT. Its protein product is CASSLVRGTGELFF.